Here is one T cell receptor beta chain with its context. The CDR3 length is 17 residues. Per germline, CDR1 SGHTA and CDR2 FQGTGA. The J segment lost 3 bases and the V segment lost 4 bases, leaving 11 bases of the junction unmatched. The data are from a study of control samples from healthy donors and cancer patients. Method: immunoSEQ multiplex PCR; TCRdb's copy keeps in-frame clones and lacks some. The sample yields about 120,000 clones, more than 75% seen once. Sequencing was carried out using blood. The rearrangement joins TRBV7-3 to TRBJ2-3, with 9 bases matching TRBD2. The sequence derives from a man younger than 30 in good health. The CDR3 DNA follows: TGTGCCAGCAGCTCGGAAGGTAGCGGGAGAGCTACAGATACGCAGTATTTT. It is translated as CASSSEGSGRATDTQYF.